These T cell receptor beta chains were read from a single sample in a study of CD8+ T cells in alopecia areata. Profiling relied on immunoSEQ multiplex PCR, and the TCRdb table lists in-frame clones only, not all of them. Of 130,000 to 150,000 clones listed, 75% to 90% are singletons. This sample comprised CD8+ T cells sorted from blood, obtained at week 0. These receptors all come from a human donor with alopecia areata. Both conserved end residues are part of each CDR3. Fields, in order: clone size, D gene, V gene, J gene, CDR3 DNA, CDR3 protein. The D gene is left open where the match is weak. Clone size is stated in some rows and not others, as once, few, many or a class when expanded.

-,TRBD2,TRBV29-1,TRBJ2-7,TGCAGCGTTGAAAGAGGACTAGCGGGAGTCAGGGAGCAGTACTTC,CSVERGLAGVREQYF
-,-,TRBV9,TRBJ2-1,TGTGCCAGCAGCGTAGCGGGGGAGTACTACAATGAGCAGTTCTTC,CASSVAGEYYNEQFF
-,TRBD1,TRBV7-9,TRBJ2-2,TGTGCCAGCAGCTTCCATCCGGGACAGGTCGGCTATTTCACCGGGGAGCTGTTTTTT,CASSFHPGQVGYFTGELFF
-,TRBD1,TRBV27,TRBJ2-3,TGTGCCAGCAGTTTAGGCGACAGGGGCACAGATACGCAGTATTTT,CASSLGDRGTDTQYF
-,TRBD1,TRBV14,TRBJ2-1,TGTGCCAGCAGCTCTCTGGGGACAGGGGTAAATGAGCAGTTCTTC,CASSSLGTGVNEQFF
-,-,TRBV6-5,TRBJ2-2,TGTGCCAGCAGTTACGGTAGCACCGGGGAGCTGTTTTTT,CASSYGSTGELFF
-,-,TRBV19,TRBJ1-5,TGTGCCAGTAGTATTATCCCAGGGGGCAATCAGCCCCAGCATTTT,CASSIIPGGNQPQHF
-,-,TRBV7-6,TRBJ1-6,TGTGCCAGCAGCTTAGGGGTCGGGATCCTCCACTTT,CASSLGVGILHF
-,TRBD2,TRBV7-2,TRBJ2-3,TGTGCCAGCAGCTTACCTCAGACTAGCGCGCTCACAGATACGCAGTATTTT,CASSLPQTSALTDTQYF
-,-,TRBV19,TRBJ2-2,TGTGCCAGTAGTCCCTCTAGCACCGGGGAGCTGTTTTTT,CASSPSSTGELFF
-,-,TRBV4-1,TRBJ1-1,TGCGCCAGCAGCCGAGACTATTCCACTGAAGCTTTCTTT,CASSRDYSTEAFF
-,TRBD2,TRBV7-8,TRBJ2-3,TGTGCCAGCACCGGAGCGGGAGGCAGGGATACGCAGTATTTT,CASTGAGGRDTQYF
-,TRBD1,TRBV7-9,TRBJ1-5,TGTGCCAGCAGCTTAGTTGGACAGGAGGATCAGCCCCAGCATTTT,CASSLVGQEDQPQHF
once,-,TRBV2,TRBJ1-1,TGTGCCAGCAGTGACGGGACAAACACTGAAGCTTTCTTT,CASSDGTNTEAFF
-,-,TRBV6-1,TRBJ2-7,TGTGCCAGCAGTGAAGGAGACTACAACTCCTACGAGCAGTACTTC,CASSEGDYNSYEQYF
-,TRBD1,TRBV2,TRBJ1-4,TGTGCCATCCTCCGGGACAGACTAAATGAAAAACTGTTTTTT,CAILRDRLNEKLFF
-,-,TRBV15,TRBJ2-3,TGTGCCACCAGCGGATCCCTATTGGGGGTTGGCACAGATACGCAGTATTTT,CATSGSLLGVGTDTQYF
once,TRBD2,TRBV5-1,TRBJ2-7,TGCGCCAGCAGCCCAAGCGGGGGGAGCCCCCACGAGCAGTACTTC,CASSPSGGSPHEQYF
-,-,TRBV4-2,TRBJ2-7,TGTGCCAGCAGCCAATCGGGACAATCCTACGAGCAGTACTTC,CASSQSGQSYEQYF
-,-,TRBV5-4,TRBJ2-5,TGTGCCAGCACCTCGTGGGGGAGCCAAGAGACCCAGTACTTC,CASTSWGSQETQYF
-,-,TRBV6-5,TRBJ2-7,TGTGCCAGCAGTTACTCCGGGACGGCCGAGCAGTACTTC,CASSYSGTAEQYF
-,-,TRBV9,TRBJ2-1,TGTGCCAGCAGCTACGCCGGGACACCCCGTTATAATGAGCAGTTCTTC,CASSYAGTPRYNEQFF
-,-,TRBV30,TRBJ2-1,TGTGCCTGGACCCAGTTCGGGACTGGTGATGAGCAGTTCTTC,CAWTQFGTGDEQFF
once,-,TRBV7-9,TRBJ2-1,TGTGCCAGCAGCTCGCTGCGGACGGGTACCTACAATGAGCAGTTCTTC,CASSSLRTGTYNEQFF
-,-,TRBV29-1,TRBJ1-1,TGCAGCGTTGCATCGAATAGCGCAAACACTGAAGCTTTCTTT,CSVASNSANTEAFF
-,TRBD2,TRBV29-1,TRBJ2-2,TGCAGCGTCCTAACCCTAGCGGGGGGAGACACCGGGGAGCTGTTTTTT,CSVLTLAGGDTGELFF
-,-,TRBV28,TRBJ2-7,TGTGCCAGCAGTATCGGGAGCTCCTACGAGCAGTACTTC,CASSIGSSYEQYF
-,TRBD2,TRBV11-2,TRBJ2-4,TGTGCCAGCAGCTTAGACGGTTTCGGACTAGCGGGTAACATTCAGTACTTC,CASSLDGFGLAGNIQYF
-,TRBD1,TRBV30,TRBJ1-1,TGTGCCTCAGACCCCGGGACAGAAAACACTGAAGCTTTCTTT,CASDPGTENTEAFF
-,-,TRBV7-9,TRBJ2-7,TGTGCCAGCAGCCCCTTCGGGCGGAACCCCTACGAGCAGTACTTC,CASSPFGRNPYEQYF
-,TRBD2,TRBV5-6,TRBJ2-7,TGTGCCAGCAGCTTGGTCTCAGCGGGAGGGCCCTACGAGCAGTACTTC,CASSLVSAGGPYEQYF
-,TRBD1,TRBV4-2,TRBJ1-1,TGTGCCAGCAGCCAAGATCAGGGGGCGACCACTGAAGCTTTCTTT,CASSQDQGATTEAFF
once,TRBD2,TRBV9,TRBJ2-7,TGTGCCAGCAGCGTAGTTGAAGCGGGAGGGCCCCACGAGCAGTACTTC,CASSVVEAGGPHEQYF
-,-,TRBV5-5,TRBJ1-1,TGTGCCAGCAGCTTGGAGCGACAGATGAACACTGAAGCTTTCTTT,CASSLERQMNTEAFF
few,-,TRBV29-1,TRBJ2-2,TGCAGCGTTGAAGATGTGGGCAGGGACGTCACCGGGGAGCTGTTTTTT,CSVEDVGRDVTGELFF
-,-,TRBV29-1,TRBJ1-5,TGCAGCGTTGATGCAGGACGCAATCAGCCCCAGCATTTT,CSVDAGRNQPQHF
few,-,TRBV29-1,TRBJ2-1,TGCAGCGTTGAAGCGGGGGCGGTGGTTGGTGAGCAGTTCTTC,CSVEAGAVVGEQFF
-,-,TRBV5-1,TRBJ2-1,TGCGCCACCAAACCGGCGGGGGCTGGTGAGCAGTTCTTC,CATKPAGAGEQFF